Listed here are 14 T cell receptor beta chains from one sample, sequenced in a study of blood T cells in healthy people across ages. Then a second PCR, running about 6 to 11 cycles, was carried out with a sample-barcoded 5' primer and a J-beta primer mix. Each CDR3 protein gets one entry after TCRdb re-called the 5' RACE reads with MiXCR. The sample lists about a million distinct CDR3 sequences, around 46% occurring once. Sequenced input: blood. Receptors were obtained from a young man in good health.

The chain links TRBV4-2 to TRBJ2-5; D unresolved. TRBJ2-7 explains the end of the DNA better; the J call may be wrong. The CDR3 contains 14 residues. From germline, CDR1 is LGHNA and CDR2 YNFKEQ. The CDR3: CASSQDGLAYEQYF. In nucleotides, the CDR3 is TGTGCCAGCAGCCAAGACGGCCTCGCCTACGAGCAGTACTTC.

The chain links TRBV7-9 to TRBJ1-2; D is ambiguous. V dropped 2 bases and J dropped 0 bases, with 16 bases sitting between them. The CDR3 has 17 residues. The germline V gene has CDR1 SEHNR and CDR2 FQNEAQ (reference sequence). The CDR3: CASSLTSDAFTNYGYTF. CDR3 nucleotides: TGTGCCAGCAGCTTAACTTCGGATGCGTTTACTAACTATGGCTACACCTTC.

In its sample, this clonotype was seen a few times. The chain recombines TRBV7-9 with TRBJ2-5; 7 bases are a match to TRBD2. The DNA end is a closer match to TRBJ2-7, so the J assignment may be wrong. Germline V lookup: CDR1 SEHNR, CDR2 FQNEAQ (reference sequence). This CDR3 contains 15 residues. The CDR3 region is CASSLQRDYDYEQYF. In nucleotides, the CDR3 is TGTGCCAGCAGCTTGCAACGGGACTATGATTACGAGCAGTACTTC.

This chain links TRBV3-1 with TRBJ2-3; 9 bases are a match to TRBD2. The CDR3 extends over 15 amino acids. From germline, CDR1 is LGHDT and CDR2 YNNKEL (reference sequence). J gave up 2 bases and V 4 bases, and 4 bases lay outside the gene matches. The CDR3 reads CASSPWTSATDTQYF. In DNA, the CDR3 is TGTGCCAGCAGCCCGTGGACTAGCGCCACAGATACGCAGTATTTT.

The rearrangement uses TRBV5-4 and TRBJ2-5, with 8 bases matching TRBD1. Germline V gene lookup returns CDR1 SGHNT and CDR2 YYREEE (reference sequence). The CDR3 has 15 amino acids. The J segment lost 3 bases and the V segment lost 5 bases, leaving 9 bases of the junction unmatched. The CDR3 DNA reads TGTGCCAGCAGACTTAGCAGGGGGCGGGAAGAGACCCAGTACTTC. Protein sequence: CASRLSRGREETQYF.

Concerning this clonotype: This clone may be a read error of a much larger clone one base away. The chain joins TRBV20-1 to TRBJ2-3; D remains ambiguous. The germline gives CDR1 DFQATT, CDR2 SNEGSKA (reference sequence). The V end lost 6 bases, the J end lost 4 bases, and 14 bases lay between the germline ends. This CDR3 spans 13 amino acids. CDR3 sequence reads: CSASHCNSDTQYF. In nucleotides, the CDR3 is TGCAGTGCCAGCCATTGCAATTCAGATACGCAGTATTTT.

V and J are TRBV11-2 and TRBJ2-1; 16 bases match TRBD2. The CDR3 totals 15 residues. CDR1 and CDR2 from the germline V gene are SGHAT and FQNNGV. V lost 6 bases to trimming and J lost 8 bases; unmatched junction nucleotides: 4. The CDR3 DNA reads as TGTGCCAGCAGGGGACTAGCGGGGGGGCTATATGAGCAGTTCTTC. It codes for CASRGLAGGLYEQFF.

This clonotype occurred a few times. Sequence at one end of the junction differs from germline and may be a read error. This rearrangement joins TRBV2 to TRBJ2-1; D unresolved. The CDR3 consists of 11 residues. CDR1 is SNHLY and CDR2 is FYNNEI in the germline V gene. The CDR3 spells CASTEYNEQFF. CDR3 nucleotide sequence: TGTGCCAGCACTGAATACAATGAGCAGTTCTTC.

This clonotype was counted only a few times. The CDR3 is CASSPRGAGDTEAFF. CDR3 bases: TGCGCCAGCAGCCCGAGGGGGGCGGGGGACACTGAAGCTTTCTTT. V and J are TRBV4-3 and TRBJ1-1, with a possible D match to TRBD1 (6 bases). This CDR3 comprises 15 residues. CDR1 LGHNA and CDR2 YSLEER come from the germline V gene. V was cut by 4 bases and J by 3 bases, with 15 bases left in between.

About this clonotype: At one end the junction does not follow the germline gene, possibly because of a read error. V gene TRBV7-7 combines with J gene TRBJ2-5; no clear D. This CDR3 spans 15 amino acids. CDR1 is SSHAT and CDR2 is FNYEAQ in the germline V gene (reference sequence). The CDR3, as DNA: TGTGCTAGCAGCCCAAGTGCAGCCAACTACAATGAGCAGTACTTC. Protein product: CASSPSAANYNEQYF.

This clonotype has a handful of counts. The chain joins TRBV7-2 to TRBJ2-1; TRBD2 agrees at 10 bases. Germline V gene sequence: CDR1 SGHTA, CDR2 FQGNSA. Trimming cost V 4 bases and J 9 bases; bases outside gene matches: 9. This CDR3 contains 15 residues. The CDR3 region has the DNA TGTGCCAGCAGCTCTAGGAGCGGGGGGGCCAGTGAGCAGTTCTTC. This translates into CASSSRSGGASEQFF. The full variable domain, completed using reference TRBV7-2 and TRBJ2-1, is GAGVSQSPSNKVTEKGKDVELRCDPISGHTALYWYRQSLGQGLEFLIYFQGNSAPDKSGLPSDRFSAERTGGSVSTLTIQRTQQEDSAVYLCASSSRSGGASEQFFGPGTRLTVL.

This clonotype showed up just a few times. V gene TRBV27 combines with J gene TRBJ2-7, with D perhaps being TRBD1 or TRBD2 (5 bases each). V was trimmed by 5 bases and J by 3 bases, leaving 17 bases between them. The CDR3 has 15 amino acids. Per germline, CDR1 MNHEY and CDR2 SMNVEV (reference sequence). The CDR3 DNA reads TGTGCCAGCAGTGCTCTCCGGGACGGGATCTACGAGCAGTACTTC. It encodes CASSALRDGIYEQYF.

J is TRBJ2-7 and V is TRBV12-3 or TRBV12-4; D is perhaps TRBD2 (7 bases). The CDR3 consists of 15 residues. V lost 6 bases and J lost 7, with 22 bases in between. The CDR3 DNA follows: TGTGCCAGCAGACCATTTGGGGGGGCGGGAGATGAGCAGTACTTC. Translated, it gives CASRPFGGAGDEQYF.

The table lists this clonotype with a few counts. The CDR3 is CASSPTQGNEQFF. The CDR3 coding sequence is TGCGCCAGCAGCCCTACGCAAGGAAATGAGCAGTTCTTC. The J gene is TRBJ2-1, the V gene TRBV5-1; D is uncertain. V was cut by 4 bases and J by 7 bases, with 12 bases left in between. Per the germline V gene, CDR1 is SGHRS and CDR2 is YFSETQ. CDR3 length: 13 residues.